This TCR beta chain was documented in a study of T cell responses to AZD1222 COVID-19 vaccine. General observations from the study: Close to half of spike-specific TCRs reportedly recognize unmutated variant regions. Distributed over spike, vaccine-associated CD4 TCRs predominated at 160-218 and 743-854. There were mostly white British donors and more females than males, and clonal diversity was possibly underestimated. Two AZD1222 doses significantly raised spike-specific TCR breadth and depth over controls.

In regard to this clone: The antigen is not known.

Germline CDR1 is LNHDA and CDR2 is SQIVND (reference sequence). V lost 6 bases, J lost 1 base, and 9 bases stayed unmatched. This CDR3 is 15 amino acids long. Using immunoSEQ multiplex PCR, the repertoire was profiled, and TCRdb retains in-frame clones only, with some absent. The top ten clones hold about 5% of a sample with 70,000 to 95,000 clones, less than 90% of them seen once. This specimen consisted of peripheral blood, obtained 28 days after the second AZD1222 dose. The receptor's source is an adult who received the AZD1222 COVID-19 vaccine. V and J are TRBV19 and TRBJ2-7; 7 bases align to TRBD1. The CDR3 is CASRPRSGQSYEQYF. DNA for the CDR3: TGTGCCAGTAGACCGCGCTCGGGACAGTCCTACGAGCAGTACTTC.